The 23 T cell receptor beta chains listed next were all sequenced from one sample in a study of cytomegalovirus exposure and HLA in healthy donors. The PCR made use of 60 Vbeta and 13 Jbeta primers. The protocol was immunoSEQ multiplex PCR, while the TCRdb copy is restricted to in-frame clones and leaves out a portion. The data contain 150,000 or so clones, more than 75% of them singletons. Input material: PBMCs. Receptor source: a woman aged 40 to 49 in good health and CMV-seropositive.

This chain links TRBV5-4 with TRBJ2-1; the match to TRBD1 covers 7 bases. Germline V gives CDR1 SGHNT, CDR2 YYREEE (reference sequence). The CDR3 loop spans 15 amino acids. V was clipped by 0 bases and J by 6 bases; unmatched bases: 6. CDR3 nucleotide sequence: TGTGCCAGCAGCTTGGTCGGGACAGTTCGCAATGAGCAGTTCTTC. Translating gives CASSLVGTVRNEQFF.

The chain combines TRBV30 with TRBJ2-7; 11 bases align to TRBD2. V lost 5 bases to trimming and J lost 3 bases; unmatched junction nucleotides: 12. Germline V gene lookup returns CDR1 GTSNPN and CDR2 SVGIG (reference sequence). CDR3 length: 16 residues. The CDR3 DNA reads TGTGCCTGGTGGCCGGGTGGGACTAGCGGTAGCTACGAGCAGTACTTC. As protein: CAWWPGGTSGSYEQYF.

The rearrangement links TRBV9 to TRBJ2-7, with TRBD1 matching 7 bases. CDR1 is SGDLS, CDR2 YYNGEE, per germline. CDR3 length equals 15 residues. V shed 5 bases, J shed 4 bases, and the junction held 12 bases outside the gene matches. The CDR3 DNA sequence: TGTGCCAGCAGTGCGACTACGACAGGGAAGTACGAGCAGTACTTC. Protein sequence: CASSATTTGKYEQYF.

The chain couples TRBV19 to TRBJ2-4; 10 bases align to TRBD1. Germline CDR1 reads LNHDA; CDR2 reads SQIVND (reference sequence). This CDR3 is built from 15 residues. V lost 9 bases and J lost 0; bases outside the gene matches: 5. The CDR3 nucleotides read TGTGCCAGCCTGGGACAGGGGAAAGCCAAAAACATTCAGTACTTC. Its translation: CASLGQGKAKNIQYF.

V usage is TRBV10-3 and J usage is TRBJ1-5, with TRBD1 identical over 7 bases. CDR1 and CDR2 from the germline V gene are ENHRY and SYGVKD. The trim removed 10 bases at V and 5 bases at J, leaving 11 bases unmatched. CDR3 size: 14 residues. The CDR3 nucleotides read TGTGCCACCGATGAGACAGGGAGTGATCAGCCCCAGCATTTT. It encodes CATDETGSDQPQHF.

V and J are TRBV19 and TRBJ2-1, with D maybe TRBD2 (6 bases). Germline V gene lookup returns CDR1 LNHDA and CDR2 SQIVND (reference sequence). The CDR3 runs to 12 residues. V was cut by 9 bases and J by 2 bases, with 8 bases left in between. The CDR3 loop reads CASGRPYNEQFF. Written as DNA, the CDR3 is TGTGCCAGCGGGAGACCCTACAATGAGCAGTTCTTC.

The sample holds a few counts of this clone. The chain uses TRBV30 and TRBJ1-1; maybe TRBD1 (6 bases). The CDR3 has 13 amino acids. In germline, CDR1 is GTSNPN, CDR2 SVGIG (reference sequence). With 0 bases removed from V and 6 bases from J, the gap between germline ends came to 11 bases. DNA of the CDR3: TGTGCCTGGAGTGTACAGGGAACGGCTGAAGCTTTCTTT. Its protein is CAWSVQGTAEAFF.

This chain links TRBV2 with TRBJ2-3; 10 bases align to TRBD1. CDR3 length: 14 residues. Germline CDR1 reads SNHLY; CDR2 reads FYNNEI. The trim removed 7 bases at V and 3 bases at J, leaving 4 bases unmatched. CDR3 loop: CASTDRGRTDTQYF. In DNA form, the CDR3 reads TGTGCCAGCACCGACAGGGGGCGTACAGATACGCAGTATTTT.

The rearrangement links TRBV15 to TRBJ2-1; D is possibly TRBD2 (6 bases). Trimming shortened V by 5 bases and J by 12 bases, and 26 bases separated the two germline ends. Germline assignment: CDR1 LNHNV and CDR2 YYDKDF (reference sequence). The CDR3 is 16 residues long. CDR3: CATSGSPAGLTMRQFF. In nucleotides, the CDR3 is TGTGCCACCAGCGGCAGTCCGGCGGGACTTACAATGAGGCAGTTCTTC.

This chain uses TRBV30 with TRBJ2-7, with a possible D match to TRBD2 (6 bases). Looked up from germline, CDR1 is GTSNPN and CDR2 is SVGIG (reference sequence). The CDR3 contains 14 residues. The ends were cut back, 4 bases at V and 0 bases at J, with 13 bases in the middle. CDR3 region: CAWNSGLSSYEQYF. The CDR3 DNA sequence: TGTGCCTGGAATAGCGGACTTAGCTCCTACGAGCAGTACTTC.

This chain links TRBV21-1 with TRBJ2-3; whether TRBD2, the table's D call, matches the DNA was not checked. TRBV21-1 is tagged as a pseudogene. The CDR3 covers 14 residues. In DNA, the CDR3 is TGTGCCAGCAGCAAATCCCTATTAGAAGATACGCAGTATTTT. This gives the protein CASSKSLLEDTQYF.

The rearrangement uses TRBV4-1 and TRBJ2-5; 9 nucleotides agree with TRBD1. CDR1 MGHRA and CDR2 YSYEKL come from the germline V gene. This CDR3 has 17 residues. Trimming removed 5 bases from V and 1 base from J; junction bases left unmatched: 11. The CDR3 reads CASSLASGTGFQETQYF. The CDR3 nucleotides read TGCGCCAGCAGCTTAGCTTCCGGGACAGGGTTCCAAGAGACCCAGTACTTC.

The chain carries TRBV5-8 and TRBJ2-2; tentative D call: TRBD1 (6 bases). V shed 3 bases and J shed 6 bases, with 15 bases lying between them. The germline gives CDR1 SGHTS, CDR2 YDEGEE. The CDR3 loop spans 15 amino acids. For the CDR3, the DNA is TGTGCCAGCAGCTGGGGCAGGGGCGAGTCCGGGGAGCTGTTTTTT. Amino acids: CASSWGRGESGELFF.

The rearrangement links TRBV28 to TRBJ2-1, with TRBD2 matching 13 bases. The germline V gene has CDR1 MDHEN and CDR2 SYDVKM. The CDR3 extends over 14 amino acids. V was clipped by 7 bases and J by 8 bases; unmatched bases: 5. The CDR3 loop reads CASIPGLAGHEQFF. Written as DNA, the CDR3 is TGTGCCAGCATCCCGGGACTAGCGGGACATGAGCAGTTCTTC.

The chain has TRBV6-5 and TRBJ2-3, with D unresolved. Germline values: CDR1 MNHEY, CDR2 SVGAGI. The length of the CDR3 is 14 residues. Trimming left V 4 bases short and J 5 bases short, with 13 bases between. The CDR3 DNA is TGTGCCAGCAGTTCCATCTCAGTGATAGATACGCAGTATTTT. The encoded protein is CASSSISVIDTQYF.

This clone was counted once. The chain carries TRBV7-2 and TRBJ2-1, with TRBD2 matching over 9 bases. The CDR3 runs to 17 residues. Germline CDR1 reads SGHTA; CDR2 reads FQGNSA. J lost 0 bases, V lost 1 base, and 4 bases had no gene match. The CDR3 loop is CASSLDLAGSSYNEQFF. The CDR3, as DNA: TGTGCCAGCAGCTTAGACCTAGCGGGGAGCTCCTACAATGAGCAGTTCTTC.

This clone was observed many times. J is TRBJ2-7 and V is TRBV28; 9 bases line up with TRBD2. V trimming: 2 bases; J trimming: 1 base; junction bases outside the gene matches: 0. Germline V gene sequence: CDR1 MDHEN, CDR2 SYDVKM. CDR3 size: 14 residues. The CDR3 protein is CASSLLAGSYEQYF. The CDR3 nucleotides are TGTGCCAGCAGTTTACTAGCGGGATCCTACGAGCAGTACTTC.

In its sample, this clone was seen a few times. This sequence joins TRBV11-1 and TRBJ2-5, with unresolved D. V was pared by 6 bases and J by 7 bases, with 9 bases between. Germline lookup yields CDR1 SGHAT and CDR2 FQDESV (reference sequence). The CDR3 loop spans 11 amino acids. This CDR3 is CASRSLGTQYF. Written as DNA, the CDR3 is TGTGCCAGCAGAAGCCTAGGGACCCAGTACTTC.

This chain uses TRBV11-2 with TRBJ2-1; D is possibly TRBD2 (7 bases). The CDR3 is 14 residues long. The V end was cut by 8 bases, the J end by 4 bases, with 15 bases between. Germline values: CDR1 SGHAT, CDR2 FQNNGV. CDR3 in amino acids: CASRGAGAYNEQFF. Here the CDR3 DNA reads TGTGCCAGCCGGGGGGCGGGGGCTTACAATGAGCAGTTCTTC. The whole variable domain, filled in from reference TRBV11-2 and TRBJ2-1, reads EAGVAQSPRYKIIEKRQSVAFWCNPISGHATLYWYQQILGQGPKLLIQFQNNGVVDDSQLPKDRFSAERLKGVDSTLKIQPAKLEDSAVYLCASRGAGAYNEQFFGPGTRLTVL.

This rearrangement joins TRBV5-4 to TRBJ2-7; TRBD1 is a possible D gene (6 bases). The CDR3 is 13 amino acids. The V end was cut by 5 bases, the J end by 3 bases, with 12 bases between. In germline, CDR1 is SGHNT, CDR2 YYREEE (reference sequence). The CDR3 nucleotides are TGTGCCAGCAGTACTGACAGGCTCTACGAGCAGTACTTC. Its translation: CASSTDRLYEQYF.

The chain carries TRBV7-3 and TRBJ2-2; TRBD2 matches 10 bases. Germline CDR1 and CDR2: SGHTA and FQGTGA. This CDR3 spans 17 amino acids. Trimming at V came to 1 base and at J to 5 bases, leaving 7 bases not matched to a gene. The CDR3 here is CASSLSRTSGGTGELFF. As DNA, the CDR3 is TGTGCCAGCAGCTTAAGTAGGACTAGCGGAGGTACCGGGGAGCTGTTTTTT.

The rearrangement joins TRBV29-1 to TRBJ1-1; 11 bases align to TRBD1. Trimming cost V 5 bases and J 5 bases; bases outside gene matches: 7. Germline V gene sequence: CDR1 SQVTM, CDR2 ANQGSEA. The CDR3 has 14 residues. CDR3 in DNA: TGCAGCGTTCGACGGGGGACAGGGGGGACTGAAGCTTTCTTT. Its protein is CSVRRGTGGTEAFF.

The chain couples TRBV5-1 to TRBJ2-1; 12 nucleotides agree with TRBD2. The CDR3 covers 15 residues. Germline V gives CDR1 SGHRS, CDR2 YFSETQ. J was trimmed by 7 bases and V by 0 bases; bases with no gene match: 2. CDR3 nucleotide sequence: TGCGCCAGCAGCTTGGGAACTAGCGGGAGGAATGAGCAGTTCTTC. Translating gives CASSLGTSGRNEQFF.